This section outlines one T cell receptor (beta chain) sequence together with its context. Its antigen is still unknown. This CDR3 is built from 13 residues. CDR1 is MDHEN, CDR2 SYDVKM, per germline. The germline V and J ends were trimmed by 4 bases and 4 bases, with 7 bases remaining between them. The assay was immunoSEQ multiplex PCR, and TCRdb's table has in-frame clones only and misses some. The sample records fewer than 13,000 clones, approximately 85% being singletons. This specimen comes from a study of OX40 agonist ivuxolimab in advanced cancers. The overall study: Patients received intravenous ivuxolimab every 2 weeks at 0.01 to 10 mg/kg. Findings and caveats of the study: Clones of CD4+ and CD8+ blood T cells grew by week 6 at doses of 0.1 to 3.0 mg/kg.

This specimen was CD4+ or CD8+ T cells sorted from blood, taken in a trial of the OX40 agonist ivuxolimab. The clonotype originates from an adult with an advanced solid tumor such as melanoma, head and neck, liver or kidney cancer. The V call is TRBV28, the J call TRBJ2-2; D is unclear. CDR3 nucleotide sequence: TGTGCCAGCAGTTCTAGGGCCACCGGGGAGCTGTTTTTT. Its translation is CASSSRATGELFF.